The 5 T cell receptor beta chains reported below all come from one sample, sequenced in a study of cytotoxic CD8 clonotypes in ibrutinib-treated CLL. Clones were read by immunoSEQ multiplex PCR, and TCRdb kept only the in-frame ones, dropping some. The sample includes some 85,000 clones, roughly three quarters of them seen just once. Sequencing used PBMCs, obtained after 24 months of ibrutinib treatment. These receptors all stem from a human donor with chronic lymphocytic leukemia.

V is TRBV5-4 and J is TRBJ2-5; TRBD2 matches at 8 bases. The CDR3 is made up of 17 amino acids. The V gene's germline CDR1 is SGHNT and CDR2 YYREEE (reference sequence). The J segment lost 0 bases and the V segment lost 4 bases, leaving 11 bases of the junction unmatched. Here the CDR3 reads CASSGTSGYFYQETQYF. CDR3 nucleotides: TGTGCCAGCAGCGGTACTAGCGGATACTTCTACCAAGAGACCCAGTACTTC.

V and J are TRBV27 and TRBJ2-7; D is ambiguous. The CDR3 has 10 residues. The germline V and J ends were trimmed by 7 bases and 4 bases, with 5 bases remaining between them. Germline values: CDR1 MNHEY, CDR2 SMNVEV (reference sequence). The CDR3 nucleotides read TGTGCCAGCACCTCTTACGAGCAGTACTTC. As protein: CASTSYEQYF.

This clone was counted a few times. The V gene is TRBV6-1, the J gene TRBJ1-5, with D maybe TRBD1 (6 bases). V lost 10 bases and J 7 bases, leaving 20 bases between the germline ends. Germline V gives CDR1 MNHNS, CDR2 SASEGT. The CDR3 is 14 residues long. CDR3 sequence: CATDFGGTRQPQHF. CDR3 coding DNA: TGTGCCACCGACTTCGGGGGGACAAGGCAGCCCCAGCATTTT.

Relative to its sample, this clone is large. The CDR3: CASSWLAGAETQYF. CDR3 sequence (DNA): TGTGCCAGCAGCTGGCTAGCGGGAGCAGAGACCCAGTACTTC. The V and J genes are TRBV11-2 and TRBJ2-5, with 10 bases aligning to TRBD2. After removal of 4 bases from V and 4 bases from J, the junction contained 3 bases not matched to a gene. The CDR3 loop spans 14 amino acids. Germline CDR1 is SGHAT and CDR2 is FQNNGV.

The chain uses TRBV11-2 and TRBJ2-1; 9 bases are a match to TRBD1. CDR3 size: 15 residues. Germline values: CDR1 SGHAT, CDR2 FQNNGV. V was clipped by 5 bases and J by 3 bases; unmatched bases: 5. The CDR3 region is CASSLGTGLYNEQFF. The CDR3 DNA sequence: TGTGCCAGCAGCCTAGGGACAGGGCTCTACAATGAGCAGTTCTTC.